This record looks at one T cell receptor beta chain sequence and its context. This clonotype has more than one count but fewer than ten. Its antigen target is currently unknown. No base quality values were provided; no much bigger clone lies one nucleotide off. TCR cDNA was made using 5'RACE template switching, a step that added a universal primer site and unique molecular identifiers. Priming for cDNA synthesis came from both the TCR alpha and TCR beta constant segments. Library amplification used two PCR steps, and the second PCR step added sample barcodes and sequencing adapters. Sequencing of libraries was done on Illumina HiSeq 2500 (2x100 bp) or NovaSeq (2x150 bp). The original pipeline was this. MIGEC handled demultiplexing of reads and collapsing into UMI consensus sequences, while MiXCR performed V(D)J alignment. Vaccine-responding clonotypes were defined with edgeR using replicate PBMC samples, requiring FDR below 0.01 and a log2 fold change above 5 up to day 15. Bulk clonotypes were assigned CD4 or CD8 identity according to which sequenced CD4 or CD8 repertoire held them at higher abundance. TCRdb passed the public sequencing reads through fastp at Q25 and MiXCR, retaining productive beta sequences. Here each entry gathers all rows of one CDR3 protein and keeps the most common genes and DNA. These V and J calls are TCRdb output, not the study's own analysis. This sample gives hundreds of thousands of distinct CDR3 sequences in total; 9% to 15% of them show up just once. The top ten hold about 16% of the sample.

This specimen belongs to a study of T cells after yellow fever vaccination (dated by TCRdb to the late 2010s). Describing the broader study: Libraries from fractions with low cell numbers were prepared with the SMART-Seq v4 Ultra Low Input RNA kit. Two healthy male donors, one aged 18 to 30 and one aged 30 to 39 years, were included in the cohort. To follow T-cell clones before and after both primary and booster YFV17D yellow fever vaccination, bulk TCR alpha and beta repertoires underwent longitudinal sequencing. Bulk PBMC replicates and cell subsets were isolated from blood drawn at multiple timepoints before and after both primary and secondary immunization. Study-level results and caveats: After the booster, most of the clones that had expanded following primary vaccination were detected again (almost 98% of CD4 and 85% to 90% of CD8), which suggests that memory was broadly maintained. Only a couple of donors were included in the study, so the extent to which the findings can be generalized is limited. A small fraction of clonotypes showed up in both the CD4 and CD8 compartments, probably as a result of convergent recombination. Computational filtering was needed because FACS-sorted repertoires could contain abundant contaminating clonotypes from the bulk population. The secondary T-cell response was found to be weaker but faster than the primary response, with a peak reached on day 5 rather than on day 15.

The intended sense of this specimen's treatment or condition label: live attenuated yellow fever vaccine strain. At each blood-draw timepoint, two biological replicates of bulk PBMCs were obtained. A standard Ficoll-Paque protocol was used to isolate PBMCs from peripheral blood. TriZol was used to extract RNA from bulk PBMCs, from CD4 and CD8 fractions, and from dextramer-positive and dextramer-negative fractions. Ends trimmed: V by 6 bases, J by 4 bases; bases unmatched to a gene: 18. The CDR3 numbers 18 residues from cysteine through phenylalanine. CDR3 DNA only is kept here, 54 bases in frame from base 1.

Rearrangement joined TRBV23-1 to TRBJ2-1; 7 central nucleotides agree with TRBD1. TRBV23-1 is designated an ORF whose function remains uncertain. The clonotype comes from a man aged 25-45 years who received the YFV17D yellow fever vaccine. The source was PBMCs, collected on the day of the yellow fever booster vaccination. The CDR3 protein: CASRQQGFCFGNYNEQFF. The DNA is as follows: TGCGCCAGCAGACAACAGGGGTTCTGTTTCGGGAATTACAATGAGCAGTTCTTC.